A single T cell receptor beta chain is shown here with its context. Its antigen is currently unknown. This sample is part of a study of cytomegalovirus exposure and HLA in healthy donors. J gave up 0 bases and V 5 bases, and 2 bases lay outside the gene matches. This CDR3 region has 14 residues. Germline V gene data show CDR1 as LNHDA and CDR2 as SQIVND (reference sequence). Findings and caveats of the study: Analyses of presence and absence presupposed an approximately uniform sequencing depth across donors. It was reportedly the case that the classifier diagnosed cytomegalovirus status with high specificity and sensitivity.

Both 60 Vbeta primers and 13 Jbeta primers went into the PCR. Sequenced by immunoSEQ multiplex PCR; TCRdb stores in-frame clones only, minus some. Here the sample spans around 100,000 clones, 75% to 80% being singletons. The chain employs TRBV19 and TRBJ2-7, with 9 bases that match TRBD2. The source of this sequence is a woman aged 35 to 49 in good health and CMV-seropositive. Sequencing used PBMCs. Here the CDR3 reads CASSRSGSSYEQYF. CDR3 nucleotide sequence: TGTGCCAGTAGTCGTAGCGGGAGCTCCTACGAGCAGTACTTC.